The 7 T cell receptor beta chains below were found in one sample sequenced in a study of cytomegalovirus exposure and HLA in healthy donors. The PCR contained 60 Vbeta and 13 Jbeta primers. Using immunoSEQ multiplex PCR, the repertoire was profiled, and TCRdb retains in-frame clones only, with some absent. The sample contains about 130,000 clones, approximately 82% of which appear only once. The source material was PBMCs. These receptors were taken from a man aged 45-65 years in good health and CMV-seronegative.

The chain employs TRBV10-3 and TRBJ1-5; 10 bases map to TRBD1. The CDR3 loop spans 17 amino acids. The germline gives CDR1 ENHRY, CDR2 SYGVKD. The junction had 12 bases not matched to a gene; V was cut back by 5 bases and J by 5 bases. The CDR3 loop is CAISTPGTGANHQPQHF. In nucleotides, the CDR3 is TGTGCCATCAGTACGCCGGGGACAGGGGCCAACCATCAGCCCCAGCATTTT.

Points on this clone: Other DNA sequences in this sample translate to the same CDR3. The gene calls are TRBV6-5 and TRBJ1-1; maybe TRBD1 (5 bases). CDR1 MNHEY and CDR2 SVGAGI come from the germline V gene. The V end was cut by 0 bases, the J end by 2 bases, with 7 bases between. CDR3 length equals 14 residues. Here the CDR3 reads CASSYSQGNTEAFF. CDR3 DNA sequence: TGTGCCAGCAGTTACTCCCAGGGAAACACTGAAGCTTTCTTT.

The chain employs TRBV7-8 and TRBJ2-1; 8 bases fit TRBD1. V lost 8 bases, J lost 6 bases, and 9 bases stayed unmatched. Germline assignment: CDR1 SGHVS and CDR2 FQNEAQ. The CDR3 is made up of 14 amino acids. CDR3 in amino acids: CASAERDRSNEQFF. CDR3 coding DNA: TGTGCCAGCGCAGAGAGGGACAGGTCCAATGAGCAGTTCTTC.

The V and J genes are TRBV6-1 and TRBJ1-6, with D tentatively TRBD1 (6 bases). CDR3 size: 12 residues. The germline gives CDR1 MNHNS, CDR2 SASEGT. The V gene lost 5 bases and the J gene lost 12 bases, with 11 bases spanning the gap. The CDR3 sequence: CASSPRGLPLHF. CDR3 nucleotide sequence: TGTGCCAGCAGTCCCAGGGGCCTACCCCTCCACTTT.

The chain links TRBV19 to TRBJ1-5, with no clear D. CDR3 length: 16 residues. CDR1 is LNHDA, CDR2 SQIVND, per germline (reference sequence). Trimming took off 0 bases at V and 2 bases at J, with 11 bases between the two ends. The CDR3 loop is CASSIEYLGRNQPQHF. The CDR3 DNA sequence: TGTGCCAGTAGTATAGAATACTTGGGCCGCAATCAGCCCCAGCATTTT.

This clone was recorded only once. CDR3: CALTGQAVYGYTF. The CDR3 coding sequence is TGTGCTCTCACGGGACAGGCCGTCTATGGCTACACCTTC. This chain uses TRBV30 with TRBJ1-2; 8 nucleotides match TRBD1. Germline V CDR1 and CDR2: GTSNPN, SVGIG (reference sequence). This CDR3 has 13 residues.

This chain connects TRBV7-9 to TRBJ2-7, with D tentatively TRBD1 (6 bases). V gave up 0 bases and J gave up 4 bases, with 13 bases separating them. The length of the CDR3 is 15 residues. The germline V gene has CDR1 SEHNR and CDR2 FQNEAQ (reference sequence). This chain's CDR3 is CASSLAEGHFYEQYF. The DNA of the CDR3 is TGTGCCAGCAGCTTAGCTGAGGGACATTTTTACGAGCAGTACTTC.